This is a list of T cell receptor beta chains from one sample in a study of cytomegalovirus exposure and HLA in healthy donors. Only in-frame clones appear in the TCRdb table, and some are missing; sequencing was by immunoSEQ multiplex PCR. Of about 56,000 clones listed, approximately 93% are singletons. Sequencing was done on a sample of PBMCs. The receptor source for this set is a woman between 18 and 30 years old in good health and CMV-seronegative. CDR3s include the opening cysteine and the closing phenylalanine or tryptophan. A D gene is named only where the DNA matches it firmly. The size field is filled for only some rows; it gives once, few, many or a size class.

d_gene: TRBD2
abundance: -
v_gene: TRBV5-4
len: 18
j_gene: TRBJ2-2
CDR3nt: TGTGCCAGCAGCACCGGACTAGCGGGGGGCCATAACACCGGGGAGCTGTTTTTT
CDR3aa: CASSTGLAGGHNTGELFF

d_gene: TRBD2
abundance: -
v_gene: TRBV6-1
len: 17
j_gene: TRBJ2-1
CDR3nt: TGTGCCAGCAGTGAAGGGACTAGCGGTGAAGCCTACAATGAGCAGTTCTTC
CDR3aa: CASSEGTSGEAYNEQFF

d_gene: -
abundance: -
v_gene: TRBV2
len: 14
j_gene: TRBJ1-1
CDR3nt: TGTGCCAGCAGTGGCAGGGGATCGAACACTGAAGCTTTCTTT
CDR3aa: CASSGRGSNTEAFF

d_gene: -
abundance: -
v_gene: TRBV2
len: 16
j_gene: TRBJ1-6
CDR3nt: TGTGCCAGCATCCCCTATGTGGGGGCAGGTACTTCACCCCTCCACTTT
CDR3aa: CASIPYVGAGTSPLHF

d_gene: -
abundance: -
v_gene: TRBV7-3
len: 12
j_gene: TRBJ2-5
CDR3nt: TGTGCCAGCAGCTTAGGAGTAGGGACCCAGTACTTC
CDR3aa: CASSLGVGTQYF

d_gene: TRBD1
abundance: once
v_gene: TRBV7-9
len: 15
j_gene: TRBJ1-4
CDR3nt: TGTGCCAGCAGCCCCAGGACAGGGGGAAGTGAAAAACTGTTTTTT
CDR3aa: CASSPRTGGSEKLFF

d_gene: TRBD1
abundance: -
v_gene: TRBV27
len: 15
j_gene: TRBJ1-2
CDR3nt: TGTGCCAGCAGAATCGCCTTACAGGGGGACTATGGCTACACCTTC
CDR3aa: CASRIALQGDYGYTF

d_gene: -
abundance: -
v_gene: TRBV5-1
len: 14
j_gene: TRBJ2-3
CDR3nt: TGCGCCAGCACTAAATCCGGGGCGGAGGGTACGCAGTATTTT
CDR3aa: CASTKSGAEGTQYF

d_gene: -
abundance: -
v_gene: TRBV11-3
len: 16
j_gene: TRBJ1-3
CDR3nt: TGTGCCAGCAGCCTAAGCACGGGGTGGTCTGGAAACACCATATATTTT
CDR3aa: CASSLSTGWSGNTIYF

d_gene: -
abundance: -
v_gene: TRBV7-2
len: 11
j_gene: TRBJ2-5
CDR3nt: TGTGCCAGCAGCTTAAGGGGGAGGGCCGACTTC
CDR3aa: CASSLRGRADF

d_gene: TRBD2
abundance: -
v_gene: TRBV2
len: 15
j_gene: TRBJ2-1
CDR3nt: TGTGCCAGCAGTGAGGGTCGGCGGGAGGTCGGTCGGCAGTTCTTC
CDR3aa: CASSEGRREVGRQFF

d_gene: -
abundance: -
v_gene: TRBV27
len: 15
j_gene: TRBJ1-1
CDR3nt: TGTGCCAGCAGTTTAGGACAGACCCAGAACACTGAAGCTTTCTTT
CDR3aa: CASSLGQTQNTEAFF

d_gene: -
abundance: -
v_gene: TRBV7-2
len: 15
j_gene: TRBJ1-5
CDR3nt: TGTGCCAGCAGCTTAGCGCAGGGGTGGAATCAGCCCCAGCATTTT
CDR3aa: CASSLAQGWNQPQHF

d_gene: -
abundance: -
v_gene: TRBV7-2
len: 13
j_gene: TRBJ1-5
CDR3nt: TGTGCCAGCAGCTTACAGGGAAATCAGCCCCAGCATTTT
CDR3aa: CASSLQGNQPQHF

d_gene: -
abundance: -
v_gene: TRBV2
len: 15
j_gene: TRBJ1-1
CDR3nt: TGTGCCTTAAAGTCCGTCGGGAGTAGAAACACTGAAGCTTTCTTT
CDR3aa: CALKSVGSRNTEAFF

d_gene: -
abundance: -
v_gene: TRBV6-4
len: 14
j_gene: TRBJ2-2
CDR3nt: TGTGCCAGCAGTGACTCAAGGGACACATGGGAGCTGTTTTTT
CDR3aa: CASSDSRDTWELFF

d_gene: -
abundance: -
v_gene: TRBV7-6
len: 17
j_gene: TRBJ2-6
CDR3nt: TGTGCCAGCAGCTTACTATTCGGGGAGAGTGGGGCCAACGTCCTGACTTTC
CDR3aa: CASSLLFGESGANVLTF

d_gene: TRBD1
abundance: once
v_gene: TRBV27
len: 13
j_gene: TRBJ1-2
CDR3nt: TGTGCCAGCAGTACTCAGGGGGGTGGTGGCTACACCTTC
CDR3aa: CASSTQGGGGYTF

d_gene: TRBD1
abundance: once
v_gene: TRBV2
len: 17
j_gene: TRBJ1-1
CDR3nt: TGTGCCAGCAGTTATCTAATTTCGGGACAGGGGGACACTGAAGCTTTCTTT
CDR3aa: CASSYLISGQGDTEAFF

d_gene: TRBD1
abundance: -
v_gene: TRBV10-3
len: 15
j_gene: TRBJ1-1
CDR3nt: TGTGCCATCAGTGTGGACAGGGGGGAGAACACTGAAGCTTTCTTT
CDR3aa: CAISVDRGENTEAFF

d_gene: TRBD1
abundance: -
v_gene: TRBV5-4
len: 15
j_gene: TRBJ1-6
CDR3nt: TGTGCCAGCAGCTTGGGGGGACAGTATAATTCACCCCTCCACTTT
CDR3aa: CASSLGGQYNSPLHF

d_gene: -
abundance: -
v_gene: TRBV7-2
len: 14
j_gene: TRBJ1-1
CDR3nt: TGTGCCAGCAGCCGGGAGGGGGGGAACACTGAAGCTTTCTTT
CDR3aa: CASSREGGNTEAFF

d_gene: -
abundance: -
v_gene: TRBV5-1
len: 13
j_gene: TRBJ2-7
CDR3nt: TGCGCCAGCAGCGCATCCGGGGGCTACGAGCAGTACTTC
CDR3aa: CASSASGGYEQYF

d_gene: -
abundance: -
v_gene: TRBV6-4
len: 15
j_gene: TRBJ2-1
CDR3nt: TGTGCCAGCAGTGACACCCAGTACTCCTACAATGAGCAGTTCTTC
CDR3aa: CASSDTQYSYNEQFF

d_gene: TRBD1
abundance: -
v_gene: TRBV5-1
len: 15
j_gene: TRBJ2-2
CDR3nt: TGCGCCAGCAGCTTGGGACAGGGCGGAACCGGGGAGCTGTTTTTT
CDR3aa: CASSLGQGGTGELFF

d_gene: -
abundance: once
v_gene: TRBV7-6
len: 16
j_gene: TRBJ1-1
CDR3nt: TGTGCCAGCAGCTTAGTGGTGGTGGGGCGGAACACTGAAGCTTTCTTT
CDR3aa: CASSLVVVGRNTEAFF

d_gene: -
abundance: -
v_gene: TRBV7-9
len: 13
j_gene: TRBJ1-2
CDR3nt: TGTGCCAGCAGCTTAGCAGGAGGGCCTGGCTACACCTTC
CDR3aa: CASSLAGGPGYTF

d_gene: TRBD1
abundance: -
v_gene: TRBV11-2
len: 15
j_gene: TRBJ2-3
CDR3nt: TGTGCCAGCAGCCGAAGACAGGGGGGTTTGGATACGCAGTATTTT
CDR3aa: CASSRRQGGLDTQYF

d_gene: -
abundance: -
v_gene: TRBV5-4
len: 16
j_gene: TRBJ1-4
CDR3nt: TGTGCCAGCAGCTTAATGGAGGTGGAAACTAATGAAAAACTGTTTTTT
CDR3aa: CASSLMEVETNEKLFF

d_gene: -
abundance: -
v_gene: TRBV15
len: 12
j_gene: TRBJ1-2
CDR3nt: TGTGCCACCAGCAGAGACATCCATGGCTACACCTTC
CDR3aa: CATSRDIHGYTF

d_gene: -
abundance: few
v_gene: TRBV2
len: 14
j_gene: TRBJ2-1
CDR3nt: TGTGCCACCACTCTCTCGGGAGAGTACAATGAGCAGTTCTTC
CDR3aa: CATTLSGEYNEQFF

d_gene: TRBD1
abundance: once
v_gene: TRBV6-5
len: 13
j_gene: TRBJ1-1
CDR3nt: TGTGCCAGCAGGACAGGGTCGAACACTGAAGCTTTCTTT
CDR3aa: CASRTGSNTEAFF

d_gene: -
abundance: -
v_gene: TRBV2
len: 12
j_gene: TRBJ2-7
CDR3nt: TGTGCCAGCAGTGACAGTTACTACGAGCAGTACTTC
CDR3aa: CASSDSYYEQYF

d_gene: -
abundance: -
v_gene: TRBV29-1
len: 13
j_gene: TRBJ1-2
CDR3nt: TGCAGCGTTGAACTCGAGGGAGACTATGGCTACACCTTC
CDR3aa: CSVELEGDYGYTF

d_gene: TRBD1
abundance: -
v_gene: TRBV5-4
len: 15
j_gene: TRBJ2-2
CDR3nt: TGTGCCAGCAGCTCCCCAAACAGGGGGCCCGGGGAGCTGTTTTTT
CDR3aa: CASSSPNRGPGELFF

d_gene: TRBD2
abundance: -
v_gene: TRBV10-3
len: 15
j_gene: TRBJ2-5
CDR3nt: TGTGCCATCAGTGATATGACTAGCGGGAGAGAGACCCAGTACTTC
CDR3aa: CAISDMTSGRETQYF

d_gene: -
abundance: -
v_gene: TRBV6-1
len: 15
j_gene: TRBJ1-2
CDR3nt: TGTGCCAGCAGTGGGGGGACTACAGGCTTTTATGGCTACACCTTC
CDR3aa: CASSGGTTGFYGYTF

d_gene: -
abundance: -
v_gene: TRBV7-9
len: 12
j_gene: TRBJ2-3
CDR3nt: TGTGCCAGCAGCGAACAGACGGATACGCAGTATTTT
CDR3aa: CASSEQTDTQYF

d_gene: -
abundance: -
v_gene: TRBV5-4
len: 15
j_gene: TRBJ1-1
CDR3nt: TGTGCCAGCAGCTTGGACTCTGAGGGTGGCACTGAAGCTTTCTTT
CDR3aa: CASSLDSEGGTEAFF

d_gene: -
abundance: -
v_gene: TRBV27
len: 17
j_gene: TRBJ2-4
CDR3nt: TGTGCCAGCAGTTTATCGCGCGGACAGTCGGCCAAAAACATTCAGTACTTC
CDR3aa: CASSLSRGQSAKNIQYF

d_gene: TRBD2
abundance: -
v_gene: TRBV5-1
len: 15
j_gene: TRBJ2-5
CDR3nt: TGCGCCAGCAGCTTGGCTAGCGGGGGACAAGAGACCCAGTACTTC
CDR3aa: CASSLASGGQETQYF

d_gene: TRBD2
abundance: -
v_gene: TRBV10-3
len: 18
j_gene: TRBJ2-1
CDR3nt: TGTGCCATCACCCTAAGACCTGAGGGGACTAGCGTATACAATGAGCAGTTCTTC
CDR3aa: CAITLRPEGTSVYNEQFF

d_gene: TRBD1
abundance: -
v_gene: TRBV6-5
len: 14
j_gene: TRBJ1-3
CDR3nt: TGTGCCAGCAGGACCAGACAGGGTGGAAACACCATATATTTT
CDR3aa: CASRTRQGGNTIYF

d_gene: -
abundance: once
v_gene: TRBV7-8
len: 15
j_gene: TRBJ1-5
CDR3nt: TGTGCCAGCAGCTCCACTTGGGGGCGAGGCCAGCCCCAGCATTTT
CDR3aa: CASSSTWGRGQPQHF

d_gene: -
abundance: medium-sized
v_gene: TRBV10-3
len: 11
j_gene: TRBJ1-2
CDR3nt: TGTGCCATCCGAGGACAAAGTAGCTACACCTTC
CDR3aa: CAIRGQSSYTF

d_gene: -
abundance: -
v_gene: TRBV10-1
len: 13
j_gene: TRBJ2-3
CDR3nt: TGCGCCAGCAGTTCTGCGGACACAGATACGCAGTATTTT
CDR3aa: CASSSADTDTQYF

d_gene: -
abundance: -
v_gene: TRBV6-5
len: 14
j_gene: TRBJ2-7
CDR3nt: TGTGCCAGCAGTTCAGGGGCGATGAGCTACGAGCAGTACTTC
CDR3aa: CASSSGAMSYEQYF

d_gene: TRBD1
abundance: -
v_gene: TRBV4-1
len: 14
j_gene: TRBJ2-7
CDR3nt: TGCGCCAGCAGCCAAGGACAGGGGATCTACGAGCAGTACTTC
CDR3aa: CASSQGQGIYEQYF

d_gene: TRBD1
abundance: -
v_gene: TRBV2
len: 15
j_gene: TRBJ1-5
CDR3nt: TGTGCCAGCAGTGAAGATAGGACAGGTGATCAGCCCCAGCATTTT
CDR3aa: CASSEDRTGDQPQHF

d_gene: -
abundance: -
v_gene: TRBV19
len: 15
j_gene: TRBJ1-5
CDR3nt: TGTGCCAGTAGTATTATCCGCGATAGCAATCAGCCCCAGCATTTT
CDR3aa: CASSIIRDSNQPQHF

d_gene: TRBD1
abundance: -
v_gene: TRBV5-5
len: 16
j_gene: TRBJ2-7
CDR3nt: TGTGCCAGCAGCTCCGGGACAGGGCGCAGCTCCTACGAGCAGTACTTC
CDR3aa: CASSSGTGRSSYEQYF

d_gene: TRBD1
abundance: -
v_gene: TRBV6-1
len: 13
j_gene: TRBJ1-1
CDR3nt: TGTGCCAGCAGGGGACAGTTGAACACTGAAGCTTTCTTT
CDR3aa: CASRGQLNTEAFF

d_gene: TRBD1
abundance: -
v_gene: TRBV29-1
len: 15
j_gene: TRBJ1-2
CDR3nt: TGCAGCGTTGAAGTTACTGGTGGGACAGCCCTTGGCTACACCTTC
CDR3aa: CSVEVTGGTALGYTF

d_gene: -
abundance: -
v_gene: TRBV19
len: 14
j_gene: TRBJ1-1
CDR3nt: TGTGCCAGTAGTAAAGCGACACAGGGTGGTGGCGCTTTCTTT
CDR3aa: CASSKATQGGGAFF

d_gene: TRBD1
abundance: -
v_gene: TRBV7-9
len: 16
j_gene: TRBJ2-2
CDR3nt: TGTGCCAGCAGCCTAGGAGGACAGGGTCCGGCCGGGGAGCTGTTTTTT
CDR3aa: CASSLGGQGPAGELFF